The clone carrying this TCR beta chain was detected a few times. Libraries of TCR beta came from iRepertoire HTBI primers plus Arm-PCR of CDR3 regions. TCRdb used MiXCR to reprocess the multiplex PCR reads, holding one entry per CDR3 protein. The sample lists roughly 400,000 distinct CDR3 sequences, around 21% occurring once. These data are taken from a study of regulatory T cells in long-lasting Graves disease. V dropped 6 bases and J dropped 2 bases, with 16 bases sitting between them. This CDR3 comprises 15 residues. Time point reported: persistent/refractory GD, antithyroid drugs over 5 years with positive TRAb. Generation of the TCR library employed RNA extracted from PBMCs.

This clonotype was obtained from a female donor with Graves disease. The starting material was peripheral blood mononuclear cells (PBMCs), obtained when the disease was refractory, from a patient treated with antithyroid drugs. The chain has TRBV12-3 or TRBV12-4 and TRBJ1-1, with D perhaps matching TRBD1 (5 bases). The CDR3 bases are TGTGCCAGCAGACCGGGGCCCTCTGCAAACACTGAAGCTTTCTTT. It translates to CASRPGPSANTEAFF.